This T cell receptor (beta chain) was recorded in a study of cytotoxic CD8 clonotypes in ibrutinib-treated CLL. T cells were sequenced at a targeted depth of 1 in 200,000 to 1 in 1 million. Profiled with immunoSEQ multiplex PCR; TCRdb holds only in-frame clones, not every one. The sample shows 4,500 to 6,000 clones, about three quarters of them seen only once. Genomic DNA for TCR beta libraries, 1.5 to 2 micrograms, came from cryopreserved PBMCs. This clonotype was sampled from a human donor with chronic lymphocytic leukemia. The starting material was PBMCs, obtained before ibrutinib treatment.

In DNA, the CDR3 is TGTGCCAGCGGGACAGATTCTTACAATGAGCAGTTCTTC. It translates to CASGTDSYNEQFF. The chain joins TRBV7-6 to TRBJ2-1, with 7 nucleotides matching TRBD1. The V and J ends lost 8 bases and 4 bases, in that order; junction bases with no gene match: 5. Germline CDR1 and CDR2: SGHVS and FNYEAQ. There are 13 residues in the CDR3.